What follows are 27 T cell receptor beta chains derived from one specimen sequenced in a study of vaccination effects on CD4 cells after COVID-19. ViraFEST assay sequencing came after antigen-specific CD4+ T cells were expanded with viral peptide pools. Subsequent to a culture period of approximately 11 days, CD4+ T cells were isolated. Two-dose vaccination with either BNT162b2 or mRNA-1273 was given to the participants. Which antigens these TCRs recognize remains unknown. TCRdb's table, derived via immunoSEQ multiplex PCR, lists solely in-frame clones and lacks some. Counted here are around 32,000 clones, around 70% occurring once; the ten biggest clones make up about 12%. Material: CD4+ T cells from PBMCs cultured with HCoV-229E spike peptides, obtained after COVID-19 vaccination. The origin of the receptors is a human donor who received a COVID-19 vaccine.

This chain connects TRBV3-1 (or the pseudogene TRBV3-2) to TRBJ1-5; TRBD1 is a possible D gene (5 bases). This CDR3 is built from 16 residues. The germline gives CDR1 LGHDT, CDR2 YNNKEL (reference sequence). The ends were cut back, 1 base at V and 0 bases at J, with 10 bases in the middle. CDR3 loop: CASSQGGGYSNQPQHF. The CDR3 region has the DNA TGTGCCAGCAGCCAAGGGGGGGGGTATAGCAATCAGCCCCAGCATTTT.

CDR3 coding DNA: TGTGCCAGCAGGAGGGAACGAGTGAACACTGAAGCTTTCTTT. It specifies CASRRERVNTEAFF. The chain combines TRBV5-4 with TRBJ1-1; D call uncertain. V gave up 5 bases and J gave up 0 bases, with 11 bases separating them. CDR1 SGHNT and CDR2 YYREEE come from the germline V gene (reference sequence). The length of the CDR3 is 14 residues.

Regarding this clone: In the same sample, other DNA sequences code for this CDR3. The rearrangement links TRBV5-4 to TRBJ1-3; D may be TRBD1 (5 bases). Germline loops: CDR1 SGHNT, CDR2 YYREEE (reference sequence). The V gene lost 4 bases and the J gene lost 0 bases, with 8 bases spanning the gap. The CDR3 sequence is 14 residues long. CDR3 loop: CASSLQGSGNTIYF. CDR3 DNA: TGTGCCAGCAGCCTCCAGGGCTCTGGAAACACCATATATTTT. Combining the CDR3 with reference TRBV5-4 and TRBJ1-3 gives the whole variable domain ETGVTQSPTHLIKTRGQQVTLRCSSQSGHNTVSWYQQALGQGPQFIFQYYREEENGRGNFPPRFSGLQFPNYSSELNVNALELDDSALYLCASSLQGSGNTIYFGEGSWLTVV.

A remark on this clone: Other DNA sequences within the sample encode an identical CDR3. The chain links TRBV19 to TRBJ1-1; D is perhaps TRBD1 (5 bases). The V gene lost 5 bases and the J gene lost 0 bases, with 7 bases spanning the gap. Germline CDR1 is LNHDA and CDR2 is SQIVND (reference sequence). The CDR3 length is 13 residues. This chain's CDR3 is CASSSGLNTEAFF. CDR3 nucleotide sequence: TGTGCCAGTAGTTCAGGGTTGAACACTGAAGCTTTCTTT.

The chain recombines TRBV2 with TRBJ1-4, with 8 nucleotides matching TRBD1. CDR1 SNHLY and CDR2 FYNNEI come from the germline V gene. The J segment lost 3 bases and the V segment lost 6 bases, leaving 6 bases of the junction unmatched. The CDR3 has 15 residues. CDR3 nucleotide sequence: TGTGCCAGCAGGGGACAGGCCACATCTAATGAAAAACTGTTTTTT. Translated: CASRGQATSNEKLFF.

CDR3 amino acids: CASSLVVRGYEQYF. The DNA for the CDR3 is TGTGCCAGCAGCCTGGTAGTGAGGGGTTACGAGCAGTACTTC. The chain joins TRBV5-6 to TRBJ2-7; D is possibly TRBD1 or TRBD2 (5 bases each). The CDR3 is 14 amino acids. Germline V gives CDR1 SGHDT, CDR2 YYEEEE. V was pared by 4 bases and J by 4 bases, with 15 bases between.

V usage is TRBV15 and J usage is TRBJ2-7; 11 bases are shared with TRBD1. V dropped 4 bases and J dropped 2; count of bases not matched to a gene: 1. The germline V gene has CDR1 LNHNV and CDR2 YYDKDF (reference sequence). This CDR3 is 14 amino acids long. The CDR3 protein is CATSKDRGPYEQYF. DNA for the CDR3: TGTGCCACCAGCAAGGACAGGGGGCCCTACGAGCAGTACTTC.

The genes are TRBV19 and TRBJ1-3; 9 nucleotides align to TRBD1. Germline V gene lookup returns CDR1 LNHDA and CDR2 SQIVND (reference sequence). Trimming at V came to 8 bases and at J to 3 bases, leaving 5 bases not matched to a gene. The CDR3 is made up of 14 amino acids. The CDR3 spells CASVDRGYGNTIYF. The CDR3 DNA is TGTGCCAGTGTTGACAGGGGGTATGGAAACACCATATATTTT. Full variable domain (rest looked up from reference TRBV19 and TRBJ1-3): DGGITQSPKYLFRKEGQNVTLSCEQNLNHDAMYWYRQDPGQGLRLIYYSQIVNDFQKGDIAEGYSVSREKKESFPLTVTSAQKNPTAFYLCASVDRGYGNTIYFGEGSWLTVV.

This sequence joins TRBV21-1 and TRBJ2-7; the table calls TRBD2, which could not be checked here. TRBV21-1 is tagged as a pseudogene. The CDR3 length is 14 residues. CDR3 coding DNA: TGTGCCAGCAGCAAGGGACTAGCGGCCTACGAGCAGTACTTC. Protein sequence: CASSKGLAAYEQYF.

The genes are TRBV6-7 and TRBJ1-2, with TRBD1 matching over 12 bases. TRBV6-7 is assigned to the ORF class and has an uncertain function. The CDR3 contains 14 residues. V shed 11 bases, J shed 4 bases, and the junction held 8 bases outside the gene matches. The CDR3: CAPGGTGGTYGYTF. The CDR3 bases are TGTGCCCCGGGGGGGACAGGGGGCACCTATGGCTACACCTTC.

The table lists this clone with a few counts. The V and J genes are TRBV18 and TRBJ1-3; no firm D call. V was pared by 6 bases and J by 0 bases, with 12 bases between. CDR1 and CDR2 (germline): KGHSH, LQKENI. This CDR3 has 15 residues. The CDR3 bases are TGTGCCAGCTCCCCGGGCGGGATCTCTGGAAACACCATATATTTT. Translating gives CASSPGGISGNTIYF.

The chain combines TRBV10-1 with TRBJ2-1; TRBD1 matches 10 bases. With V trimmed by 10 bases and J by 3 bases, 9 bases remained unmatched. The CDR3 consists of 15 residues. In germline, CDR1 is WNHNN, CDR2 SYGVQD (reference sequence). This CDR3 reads CATKKGTGDYNEQFF. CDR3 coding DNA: TGCGCCACCAAAAAAGGGACAGGGGACTACAATGAGCAGTTCTTC.

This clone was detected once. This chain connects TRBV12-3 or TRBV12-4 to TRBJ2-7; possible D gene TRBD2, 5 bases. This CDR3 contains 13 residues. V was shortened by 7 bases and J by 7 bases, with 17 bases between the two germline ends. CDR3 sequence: CASKYSQGSEQYF. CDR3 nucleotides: TGTGCCAGCAAGTACTCCCAAGGGAGTGAGCAGTACTTC.

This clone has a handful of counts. The CDR3: CASSSGLAQSSYEQYF. The CDR3 nucleotides read TGTGCCAGCAGCTCGGGACTAGCGCAAAGCTCCTACGAGCAGTACTTC. This rearrangement joins TRBV5-5 to TRBJ2-7, with TRBD2 identical over 10 bases. Germline assignment: CDR1 SGHKS and CDR2 YYEKEE (reference sequence). CDR3 size: 16 residues. Trimming took 3 bases from V and 0 from J; bases not matched to a gene: 6.

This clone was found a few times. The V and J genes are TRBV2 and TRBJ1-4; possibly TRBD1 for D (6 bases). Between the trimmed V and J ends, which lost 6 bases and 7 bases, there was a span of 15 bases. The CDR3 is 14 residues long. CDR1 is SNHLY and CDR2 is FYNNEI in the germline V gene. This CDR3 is CASRDQEGGEKLFF. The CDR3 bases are TGTGCCAGCAGGGACCAGGAAGGGGGTGAAAAACTGTTTTTT.

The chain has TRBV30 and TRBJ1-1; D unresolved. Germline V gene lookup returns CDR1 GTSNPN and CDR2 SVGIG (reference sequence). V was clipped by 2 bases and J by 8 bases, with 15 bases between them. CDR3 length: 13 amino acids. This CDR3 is CAWSLPPVSEAFF. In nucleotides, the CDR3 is TGTGCCTGGAGTCTCCCCCCCGTGTCAGAAGCTTTCTTT. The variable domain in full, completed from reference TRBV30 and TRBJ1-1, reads SQTIHQWPATLVQPVGSPLSLECTVEGTSNPNLYWYRQAAGRGLQLLFYSVGIGQISSEVPQNLSASRPQDRQFILSSKKLLLSDSGFYLCAWSLPPVSEAFFGQGTRLTVV.

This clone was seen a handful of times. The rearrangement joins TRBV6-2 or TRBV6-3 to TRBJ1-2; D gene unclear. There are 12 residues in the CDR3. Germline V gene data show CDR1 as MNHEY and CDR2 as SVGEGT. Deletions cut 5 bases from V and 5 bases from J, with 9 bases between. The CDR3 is CASSGQIYGYTF. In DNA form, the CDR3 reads TGTGCCAGCAGTGGCCAGATATATGGCTACACCTTC.

CDR3 sequence reads: CASSRGTGTEKLFF. In DNA form, the CDR3 reads TGCGCCAGCAGCCGCGGGACAGGGACTGAAAAACTGTTTTTT. This sequence joins TRBV4-1 and TRBJ1-4, with 9 bases fitting TRBD1. Trimming cost V 4 bases and J 7 bases; bases outside gene matches: 4. The CDR3 contains 14 residues. CDR1 MGHRA and CDR2 YSYEKL come from the germline V gene.

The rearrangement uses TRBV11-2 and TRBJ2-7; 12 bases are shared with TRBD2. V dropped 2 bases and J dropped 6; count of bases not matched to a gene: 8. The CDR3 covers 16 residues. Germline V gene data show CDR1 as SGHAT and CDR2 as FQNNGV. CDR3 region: CASSLRLAGAGSEQYF. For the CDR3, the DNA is TGTGCCAGCAGCTTACGACTAGCGGGAGCCGGATCCGAGCAGTACTTC.

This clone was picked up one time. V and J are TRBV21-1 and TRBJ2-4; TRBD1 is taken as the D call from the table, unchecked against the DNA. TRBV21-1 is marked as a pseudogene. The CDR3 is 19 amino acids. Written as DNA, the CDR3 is TGTGCCAGCAGCAAAGCTTTAAGGGACAGGGAGGCTTTTAGGGACATTCAGTACTTC. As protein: CASSKALRDREAFRDIQYF.

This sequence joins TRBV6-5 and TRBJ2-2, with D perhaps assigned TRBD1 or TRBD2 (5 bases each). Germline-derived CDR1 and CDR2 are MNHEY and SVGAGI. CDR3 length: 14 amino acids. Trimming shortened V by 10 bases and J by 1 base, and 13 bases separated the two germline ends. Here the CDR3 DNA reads TGTGCCACATCATCGGGACGGAACACCGGGGAGCTGTTTTTT. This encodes CATSSGRNTGELFF.

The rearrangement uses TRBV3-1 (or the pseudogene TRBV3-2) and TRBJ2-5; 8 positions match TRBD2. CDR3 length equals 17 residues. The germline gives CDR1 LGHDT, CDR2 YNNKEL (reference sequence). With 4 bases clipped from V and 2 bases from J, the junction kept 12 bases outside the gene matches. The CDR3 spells CASSRGYGGGWQETQYF. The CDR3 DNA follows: TGTGCCAGCAGCCGCGGTTATGGCGGGGGGTGGCAAGAGACCCAGTACTTC.

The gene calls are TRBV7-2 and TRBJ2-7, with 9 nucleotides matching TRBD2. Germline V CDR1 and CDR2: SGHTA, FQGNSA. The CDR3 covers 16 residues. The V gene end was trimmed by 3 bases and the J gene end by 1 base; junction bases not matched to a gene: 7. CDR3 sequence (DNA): TGTGCCAGCAGCTTCACGAGCGGGAGGAGTTCCTACGAGCAGTACTTC. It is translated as CASSFTSGRSSYEQYF. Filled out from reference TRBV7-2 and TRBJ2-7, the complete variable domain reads GAGVSQSPSNKVTEKGKDVELRCDPISGHTALYWYRQSLGQGLEFLIYFQGNSAPDKSGLPSDRFSAERTGGSVSTLTIQRTQQEDSAVYLCASSFTSGRSSYEQYFGPGTRLTVT.

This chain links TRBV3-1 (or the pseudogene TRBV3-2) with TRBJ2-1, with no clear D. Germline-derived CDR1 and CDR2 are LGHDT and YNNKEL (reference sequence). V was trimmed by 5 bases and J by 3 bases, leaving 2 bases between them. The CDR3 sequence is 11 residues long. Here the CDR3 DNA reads TGTGCCAGCAGCATCTACAATGAGCAGTTCTTC. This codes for CASSIYNEQFF.

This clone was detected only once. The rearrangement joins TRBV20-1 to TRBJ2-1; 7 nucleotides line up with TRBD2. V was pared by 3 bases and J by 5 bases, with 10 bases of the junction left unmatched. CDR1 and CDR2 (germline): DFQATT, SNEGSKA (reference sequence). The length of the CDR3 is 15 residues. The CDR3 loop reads CSASPPSGPNNEQFF. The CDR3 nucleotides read TGCAGTGCTAGTCCCCCTAGCGGACCGAACAATGAGCAGTTCTTC.

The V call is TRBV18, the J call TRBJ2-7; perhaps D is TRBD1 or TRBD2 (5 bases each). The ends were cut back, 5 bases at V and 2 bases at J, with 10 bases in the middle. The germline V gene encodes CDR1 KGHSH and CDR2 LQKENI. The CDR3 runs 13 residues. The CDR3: CASSTGTTYEQYF. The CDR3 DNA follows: TGTGCCAGCTCAACCGGGACCACCTACGAGCAGTACTTC.

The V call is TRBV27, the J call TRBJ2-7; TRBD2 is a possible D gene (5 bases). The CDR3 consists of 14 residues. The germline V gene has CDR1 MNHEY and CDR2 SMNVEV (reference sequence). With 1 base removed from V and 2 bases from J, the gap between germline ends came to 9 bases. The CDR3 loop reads CASSLYSGTYEQYF. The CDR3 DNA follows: TGTGCCAGCAGTTTATACTCGGGGACCTACGAGCAGTACTTC.